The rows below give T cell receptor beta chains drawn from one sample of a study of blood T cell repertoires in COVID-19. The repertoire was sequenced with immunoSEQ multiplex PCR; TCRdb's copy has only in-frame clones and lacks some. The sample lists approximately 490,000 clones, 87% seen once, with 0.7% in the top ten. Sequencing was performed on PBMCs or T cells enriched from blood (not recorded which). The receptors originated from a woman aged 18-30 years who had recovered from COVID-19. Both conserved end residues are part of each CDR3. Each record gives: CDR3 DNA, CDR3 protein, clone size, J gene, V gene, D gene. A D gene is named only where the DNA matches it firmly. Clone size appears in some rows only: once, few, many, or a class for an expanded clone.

DNA: TGTGCCAGCAGCTTAGGGTCTAGCGGGGGCACCGGGGAGCTGTTTTTT
CDR3: CASSLGSSGGTGELFF
size: .
J: TRBJ2-2
V: TRBV11-2
D: TRBD2

DNA: TGTGCCAGCATCCCCCGCGGGGGGGCAAGCGGTGAGCAGTTCTTC
CDR3: CASIPRGGASGEQFF
size: .
J: TRBJ2-1
V: TRBV11-2
D: TRBD2

DNA: TGTGCCAGCAGTTCGACAGGGGCGGCGGGTGGAAACACCATATATTTT
CDR3: CASSSTGAAGGNTIYF
size: .
J: TRBJ1-3
V: TRBV11-2
D: TRBD1

DNA: TGTGCCAGCAGGCAGACAGGGGGCCTTCGGGAAGGCTACACCTTC
CDR3: CASRQTGGLREGYTF
size: .
J: TRBJ1-2
V: TRBV2
D: TRBD1

DNA: TGCGCCAGCAGTGCAAGGGCCGTTTATAGCGGGTTTGGGGACTACAATGAGCAGTTCTTC
CDR3: CASSARAVYSGFGDYNEQFF
size: once
J: TRBJ2-1
V: TRBV10-1
D: TRBD2

DNA: TGTGCCAGCAGTCCTTTTAACAGGGCCTCCCAGGAGACCCAGTACTTC
CDR3: CASSPFNRASQETQYF
size: .
J: TRBJ2-5
V: TRBV27
D: .

DNA: TGTGGGGGATCTGGACAGGTTGCACAGCCCCAGCATTTT
CDR3: CGGSGQVAQPQHF
size: .
J: TRBJ1-5
V: TRBV19
D: TRBD1

DNA: TGTGCTAGTGGTTTCCTCGGGGGGTTAGAAGAGACCCAGTACTTC
CDR3: CASGFLGGLEETQYF
size: .
J: TRBJ2-5
V: TRBV12-5
D: TRBD2

DNA: TGTGCCAGCAGTGACCCCAGGGGTCGAAGTCAAGAGACCCAGTACTTC
CDR3: CASSDPRGRSQETQYF
size: .
J: TRBJ2-5
V: TRBV6-1
D: .

DNA: TGTGCCAGCAGCTTAACGGGGGAGGGCTACACCTTC
CDR3: CASSLTGEGYTF
size: .
J: TRBJ1-2
V: TRBV13
D: .

DNA: TGTGCCAGCAGTGAGGGACAGTCCGGGGAGCTGTTTTTT
CDR3: CASSEGQSGELFF
size: many
J: TRBJ2-2
V: TRBV6-4
D: TRBD1

DNA: TGCGCCAGCAGCCCTTACTTCCGCGTTCTAGCAGGTGGAACAGATACGCAGTATTTT
CDR3: CASSPYFRVLAGGTDTQYF
size: few
J: TRBJ2-3
V: TRBV4-1
D: .

DNA: TGCGCCAGCAGCTTGGGAGGGGGAGAGTATGGCTACACCTTC
CDR3: CASSLGGGEYGYTF
size: .
J: TRBJ1-2
V: TRBV5-1
D: .

DNA: TGTGCCAGCAGTGAAACAGGGAACTACCAGCCCCAGCATTTT
CDR3: CASSETGNYQPQHF
size: .
J: TRBJ1-5
V: TRBV2
D: .

DNA: TGTGCCAGCAGTTTGGGGCGTTCACCCCTCCACTTT
CDR3: CASSLGRSPLHF
size: .
J: TRBJ1-6
V: TRBV12-3/TRBV12-4
D: .

DNA: TGTGCCAGCAGTCGGTCCTCTGGAAACACCATATATTTT
CDR3: CASSRSSGNTIYF
size: .
J: TRBJ1-3
V: TRBV27
D: .

DNA: TGTGCCAGCAGGGGGAGGGGGGATAAAAACATTCAGTACTTC
CDR3: CASRGRGDKNIQYF
size: .
J: TRBJ2-4
V: TRBV6-5
D: .

DNA: TGTGCCAGCAGCGGCGGGACTTGGAACACTGAAGCTTTCTTT
CDR3: CASSGGTWNTEAFF
size: .
J: TRBJ1-1
V: TRBV7-9
D: .

DNA: TGCAGCGTTCGACAGGGTTATGGCTACACCTTC
CDR3: CSVRQGYGYTF
size: few
J: TRBJ1-2
V: TRBV29-1
D: TRBD1

DNA: TGTGCCAGCAGTGATTATAGGGGGACATTGAACTATGGCTACACCTTC
CDR3: CASSDYRGTLNYGYTF
size: .
J: TRBJ1-2
V: TRBV2
D: .

DNA: TGCGCCAGCAGTCCGAGCACAGATACGCAGTATTTT
CDR3: CASSPSTDTQYF
size: once
J: TRBJ2-3
V: TRBV10-1
D: .

DNA: TGCGCCAGCAGCTTGAATACAGGGGGGATGGAGACCCAGTACTTC
CDR3: CASSLNTGGMETQYF
size: .
J: TRBJ2-5
V: TRBV5-1
D: TRBD1

DNA: TGTGCCAGCCGGAAAGGGGGGGGCCCGAACACCGGGGAGCTGTTTTTT
CDR3: CASRKGGGPNTGELFF
size: .
J: TRBJ2-2
V: TRBV6-6
D: .

DNA: TGTGCCAGCAGCTTAGAGGGCACAAAGGGAAACATTCAGTACTTC
CDR3: CASSLEGTKGNIQYF
size: .
J: TRBJ2-4
V: TRBV7-3
D: .

DNA: TGTGCCAGCAGCGGACAGGGAATTACTAACTATGGCTACACCTTC
CDR3: CASSGQGITNYGYTF
size: .
J: TRBJ1-2
V: TRBV2
D: TRBD1

DNA: TGTGCCAGCAGCTTATCGGACACTGAAGCTTTCTTT
CDR3: CASSLSDTEAFF
size: .
J: TRBJ1-1
V: TRBV5-8
D: .

DNA: TGTGCCAGCAGTGGACTAGCGGGGGGCTGGGGGTACCAAGAGACCCAGTACTTC
CDR3: CASSGLAGGWGYQETQYF
size: .
J: TRBJ2-5
V: TRBV6-2/TRBV6-3
D: TRBD2

DNA: TGTGCCAGCAGCCAAGACCCCTACCAGCCCCAGCATTTT
CDR3: CASSQDPYQPQHF
size: .
J: TRBJ1-5
V: TRBV3-1/TRBV3-2
D: .

DNA: TGTGCCAGCAGTCCCTGGTCCAGGGGAGAGGAAAAACTGTTTTTT
CDR3: CASSPWSRGEEKLFF
size: .
J: TRBJ1-4
V: TRBV28
D: .

DNA: TGTGCCAGCAAAGATGGGGGGAGCACTGAAGCTTTCTTT
CDR3: CASKDGGSTEAFF
size: once
J: TRBJ1-1
V: TRBV3-1/TRBV3-2
D: .

DNA: TGTGCCACCTTGGGCCTTTCACGCTCTGGAAACACCATATATTTT
CDR3: CATLGLSRSGNTIYF
size: .
J: TRBJ1-3
V: TRBV28
D: .

DNA: TGTGCCAGCAGCCCCACAGGGGGCGGAAACACCATATATTTT
CDR3: CASSPTGGGNTIYF
size: .
J: TRBJ1-3
V: TRBV7-6
D: TRBD1

DNA: TGTGCCAGCAGCCCGTGGGACAGGAGGACAGATACGCAGTATTTT
CDR3: CASSPWDRRTDTQYF
size: once
J: TRBJ2-3
V: TRBV5-8
D: TRBD1

DNA: TGTGCCACAAGGGGAGGGACCGGCGGGGCTTTCTTT
CDR3: CATRGGTGGAFF
size: .
J: TRBJ1-1
V: TRBV5-4
D: .

DNA: TGTGCCAGCACTACGGGACAGGGTGTTGAAAAACTGTTTTTT
CDR3: CASTTGQGVEKLFF
size: .
J: TRBJ1-4
V: TRBV6-6
D: TRBD1

DNA: TGCGCCAGCAGGGACAGTATTGATTACGAGCAGTACTTC
CDR3: CASRDSIDYEQYF
size: .
J: TRBJ2-7
V: TRBV10-2
D: .

DNA: TGTGCCAGCTCACCGTTAGAGATGCCACCGTCAGGGAATGGCTACACCTTC
CDR3: CASSPLEMPPSGNGYTF
size: .
J: TRBJ1-2
V: TRBV18
D: .

DNA: TGTGCCAGCAGGCGTCAGCCCCAGCATTTT
CDR3: CASRRQPQHF
size: .
J: TRBJ1-5
V: TRBV5-5
D: .

DNA: TGCGCCAGCAGCTTGGCCGGGGCCTGGAGGGGAACCGGGGAGCTGTTTTTT
CDR3: CASSLAGAWRGTGELFF
size: .
J: TRBJ2-2
V: TRBV5-1
D: .

DNA: TGTGCCAGCAGAGGGGGACAGGGATTAAATGAAAAACTGTTTTTT
CDR3: CASRGGQGLNEKLFF
size: .
J: TRBJ1-4
V: TRBV2
D: TRBD1

DNA: TGTGCCAGCAGCCCATCGACAGGGACCGGGGCCAACGTCCTGACTTTC
CDR3: CASSPSTGTGANVLTF
size: .
J: TRBJ2-6
V: TRBV7-2
D: TRBD1

DNA: TGTGCCAGCAGCTTAGGACAAGTGAGTGCGGATACGCAGTATTTT
CDR3: CASSLGQVSADTQYF
size: .
J: TRBJ2-3
V: TRBV11-2
D: .

DNA: TGTGCCAGCAGCTTGGGCCCAGGGAATCAGCCCCAGCATTTT
CDR3: CASSLGPGNQPQHF
size: .
J: TRBJ1-5
V: TRBV5-5
D: .

DNA: TGTGCCAGCAGTGCCCAGGGTACCTCTACAAGGAATGAGCAGTTCTTC
CDR3: CASSAQGTSTRNEQFF
size: .
J: TRBJ2-1
V: TRBV2
D: .

DNA: TGTGCCAGCAGTTTACAATACCCAAGCGAAGATTCCAAGCACTGGTATGAGCAGTTCTTC
CDR3: CASSLQYPSEDSKHWYEQFF
size: few
J: TRBJ2-1
V: TRBV27
D: .

DNA: TGTGCCGGAGGGGCAGGGGGAAATTCACCCCTCCACTTT
CDR3: CAGGAGGNSPLHF
size: .
J: TRBJ1-6
V: TRBV30
D: TRBD1

DNA: TGTGCCAGCAGCTTACTGGGCGGGGGGCAACGATACAATGAGCAGTTCTTC
CDR3: CASSLLGGGQRYNEQFF
size: once
J: TRBJ2-1
V: TRBV13
D: TRBD2

DNA: TGTGCCACCAGTGACCCCGGGACTGGAAAGTCCTACGAGCAGTACTTC
CDR3: CATSDPGTGKSYEQYF
size: .
J: TRBJ2-7
V: TRBV24-1
D: .

DNA: TGTGCCAGCAGTTCTCAAGGGCGGACAGGGGCTGGAAACACCATATATTTT
CDR3: CASSSQGRTGAGNTIYF
size: many
J: TRBJ1-3
V: TRBV28
D: TRBD1

DNA: TGTGCCAGCAGCGGAACGGGACTAGCGGGGGGTCCAGAGCAGTTCTTC
CDR3: CASSGTGLAGGPEQFF
size: .
J: TRBJ2-1
V: TRBV5-4
D: TRBD2